This T cell receptor beta chain was identified during a study of blood T cell repertoires in COVID-19. Whole-study context: Whether acute or convalescent, the COVID-19 samples came from the United States, Italy and Spain. PBMCs, B-cell-depleted T cells, or T cells provided the cDNA or gDNA that made up the material.

Repertoires were generated with immunoSEQ multiplex PCR, while TCRdb's copy carries only in-frame clones and drops some. The table has some 30,000 clones, 90% seen once. The sample holds one count of this clone. V trimming: 4 bases; J trimming: 8 bases; junction bases outside the gene matches: 7. CDR3 length equals 14 residues. CDR1 is MNHEY and CDR2 is SVGAGI in the germline V gene. Sequencing used peripheral blood. The TCR comes from a man between 60 and 75 years old with active COVID-19. V is TRBV6-5 and J is TRBJ1-4, with 7 bases fitting TRBD1. The CDR3 sequence is CASSSEGAGEKLFF. CDR3 sequence (DNA): TGTGCCAGCAGTTCGGAGGGGGCAGGGGAAAAACTGTTTTTT.